This TCR beta chain was profiled in a study of T cells after yellow fever vaccination. This clonotype was recorded many times. The antigen remains unidentified. Study results and caveats: Subsequent to the booster, the majority of primary-vaccination clones reappeared (96% CD4, approximately 90% CD8). Contaminants from the bulk population, in the form of abundant clonotypes, could be found in FACS-sorted repertoires. The secondary response showed a weaker magnitude and a faster peak, day 5 versus 15.

V lost 5 bases, J lost 11 bases, and 24 bases lay in between. Germline V gives CDR1 SEHNR, CDR2 FQNEAQ (reference sequence). The CDR3 has 15 amino acids. The study made its TCR cDNA through 5'RACE template switching. That step introduced a universal primer site along with UMIs. TCRdb processed the 5' RACE reads anew with MiXCR; each CDR3 protein has one entry. The repertoire includes 50,000 or so distinct CDR3 sequences, approximately 6.9% of them detected once, and 40% sits in the top ten. This rearrangement joins TRBV7-9 to TRBJ1-1; D is unclear. Here the sequenced sample was CD8+ T cells sorted from PBMCs, taken on the day of the first yellow fever vaccination. This clonotype originated in a man younger than 35 who received the YFV17D yellow fever vaccine. The CDR3 DNA is TGTGCCAGCAGCCTTGCACTGGGGATCCGTTCGTGGGCTTTCTTT. It is translated as CASSLALGIRSWAFF.